This T cell receptor beta chain was retrieved from a study of T-cell memory formation after mild COVID-19. Study at large: Among the donors, TCR clusters were largely specific to each donor.

From germline, CDR1 is SGHTS and CDR2 YDEGEE. The CDR3 is 14 residues long. V lost 4 bases and J lost 5; bases outside the gene matches: 8. 5'RACE with constant-segment primers built TCRalpha and TCRbeta cDNA libraries with UMIs. TCRdb independently ran MiXCR on the 5' RACE reads; one entry per CDR3 protein. Of fewer than 70,000 distinct CDR3 sequences listed, roughly 9.5% are singletons. The chain has TRBV5-8 and TRBJ1-2; TRBD1 agrees at 7 bases. The TCR comes from a man younger than 30 who had mild COVID-19 (a few samples of this study predate the infection). Cell type and time point are not known. What was sequenced was PBMCs or a T cell subset sorted from them (not recorded which). DNA for the CDR3: TGTGCCAGCAGCCCTTCGACAGGGTGGTATGGCTACACCTTC. Amino acids: CASSPSTGWYGYTF.